Following are 6 T cell receptor beta chains from one sample sequenced in a study of T cell responses to AZD1222 COVID-19 vaccine. Assay: immunoSEQ multiplex PCR; the TCRdb copy retains only in-frame clones and omits some. The table has fewer than 130,000 clones, over 85% seen once. The source was peripheral blood, collected 28 days after the second AZD1222 dose. The origin of the receptors is an adult who received the AZD1222 COVID-19 vaccine.

The chain has TRBV2 and TRBJ2-3; 8 bases are a match to TRBD1. The J segment lost 14 bases and the V segment lost 8 bases, leaving 9 bases of the junction unmatched. Per the germline V gene, CDR1 is SNHLY and CDR2 is FYNNEI. The CDR3 sequence is 11 residues long. The chain's CDR3 is CASGDGQGGYF. DNA of the CDR3: TGTGCCAGCGGGGATGGACAGGGTGGGTATTTT. The full variable domain, rest sourced from reference TRBV2 and TRBJ2-3, is EPEVTQTPSHQVTQMGQEVILRCVPISNHLYFYWYRQILGQKVEFLVSFYNNEISEKSEIFDDQFSVERPDGSNFTLKIRSTKLEDSAMYFCASGDGQGGYFGPGTRLTVL.

The chain combines TRBV19 with TRBJ2-5; D might be TRBD1 (6 bases). V shed 4 bases and J shed 1 base, with 10 bases lying between them. This CDR3 region has 14 residues. Germline CDR1 and CDR2: LNHDA and SQIVND (reference sequence). The CDR3 sequence is CASSRTDPQETQYF. CDR3 sequence (DNA): TGTGCCAGTAGTAGGACAGATCCCCAAGAGACCCAGTACTTC.

The V and J genes are TRBV7-9 and TRBJ2-2; 7 nucleotides align to TRBD1. The CDR3 loop spans 17 amino acids. Germline CDR1 is SEHNR and CDR2 is FQNEAQ (reference sequence). V shed 0 bases, J shed 4 bases, and the junction held 8 bases outside the gene matches. The CDR3 nucleotides are TGTGCCAGCAGCTTAGCGAGAACAGGGGTGGGCACCGGGGAGCTGTTTTTT. Protein sequence: CASSLARTGVGTGELFF.

The chain combines TRBV12-3 or TRBV12-4 with TRBJ1-1; D is uncertain. The CDR3 runs to 13 residues. V dropped 2 bases and J dropped 0 bases, with 4 bases sitting between them. The CDR3 protein is CASSLRMNTEAFF. The CDR3 DNA is TGTGCCAGCAGTTTAAGGATGAACACTGAAGCTTTCTTT.

V is TRBV9 and J is TRBJ2-3; maybe TRBD1 (5 bases). Per the germline V gene, CDR1 is SGDLS and CDR2 is YYNGEE. The CDR3 consists of 15 residues. With 0 bases removed from V and 2 bases from J, the gap between germline ends came to 10 bases. CDR3 sequence reads: CASSVGVGATDTQYF. The CDR3 bases are TGTGCCAGCAGCGTAGGGGTAGGGGCCACAGATACGCAGTATTTT.

This clone was recorded a few times. The V call is TRBV7-2, the J call TRBJ2-1, with 12 bases identical to TRBD2. CDR1 is SGHTA, CDR2 FQGNSA, per germline. CDR3 size: 15 residues. V trimming: 5 bases; J trimming: 10 bases; junction bases outside the gene matches: 9. The CDR3 is CASSLQTSGGGEQFF. CDR3 nucleotide sequence: TGTGCCAGCAGCCTCCAGACTAGCGGGGGTGGGGAGCAGTTCTTC.